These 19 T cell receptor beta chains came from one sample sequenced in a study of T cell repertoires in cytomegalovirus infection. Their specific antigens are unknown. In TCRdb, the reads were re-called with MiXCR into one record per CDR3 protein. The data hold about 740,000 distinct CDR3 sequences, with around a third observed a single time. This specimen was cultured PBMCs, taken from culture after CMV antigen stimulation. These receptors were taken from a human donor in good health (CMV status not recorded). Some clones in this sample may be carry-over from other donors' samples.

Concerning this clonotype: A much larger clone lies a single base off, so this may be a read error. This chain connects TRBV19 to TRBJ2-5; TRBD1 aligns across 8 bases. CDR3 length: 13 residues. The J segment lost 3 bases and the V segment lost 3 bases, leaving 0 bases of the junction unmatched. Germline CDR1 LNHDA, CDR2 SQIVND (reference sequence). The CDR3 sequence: CASSMDREETQYF. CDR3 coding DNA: TGTGCCAGTAGTATGGACAGGGAAGAGACCCAGTACTTC.

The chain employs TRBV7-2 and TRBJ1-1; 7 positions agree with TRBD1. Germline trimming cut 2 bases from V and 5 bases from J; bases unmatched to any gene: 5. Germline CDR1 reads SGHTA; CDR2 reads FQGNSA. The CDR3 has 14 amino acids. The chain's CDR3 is CASSLQGVVTEAFF. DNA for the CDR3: TGTGCCAGCAGCTTACAGGGGGTAGTTACTGAAGCTTTCTTT.

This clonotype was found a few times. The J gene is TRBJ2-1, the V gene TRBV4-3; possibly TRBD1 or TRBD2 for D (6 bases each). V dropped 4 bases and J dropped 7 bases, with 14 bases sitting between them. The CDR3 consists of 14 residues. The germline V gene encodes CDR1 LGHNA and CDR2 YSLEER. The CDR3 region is CASSRRLGGNEQFF. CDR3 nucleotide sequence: TGCGCCAGCAGCCGACGACTAGGGGGGAATGAGCAGTTCTTC.

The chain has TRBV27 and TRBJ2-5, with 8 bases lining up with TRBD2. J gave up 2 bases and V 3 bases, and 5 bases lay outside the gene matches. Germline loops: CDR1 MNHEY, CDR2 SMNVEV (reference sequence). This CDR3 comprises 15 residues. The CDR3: CASSFGGGTQETQYF. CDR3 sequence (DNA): TGTGCCAGCAGTTTCGGCGGGGGGACTCAAGAGACCCAGTACTTC.

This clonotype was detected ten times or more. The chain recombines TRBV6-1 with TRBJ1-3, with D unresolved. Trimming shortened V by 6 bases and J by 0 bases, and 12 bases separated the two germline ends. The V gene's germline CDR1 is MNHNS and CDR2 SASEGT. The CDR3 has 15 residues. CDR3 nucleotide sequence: TGTGCCAGCAGCCCCACCGGGGACTCTGGAAACACCATATATTTT. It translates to CASSPTGDSGNTIYF.

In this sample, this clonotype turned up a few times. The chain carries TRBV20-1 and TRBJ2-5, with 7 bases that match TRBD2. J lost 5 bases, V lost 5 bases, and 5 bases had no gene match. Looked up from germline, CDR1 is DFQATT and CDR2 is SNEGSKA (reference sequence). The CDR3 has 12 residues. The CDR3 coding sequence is TGCAGTGCTGCTCTTAGCGGGGAGACCCAGTACTTC. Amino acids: CSAALSGETQYF.

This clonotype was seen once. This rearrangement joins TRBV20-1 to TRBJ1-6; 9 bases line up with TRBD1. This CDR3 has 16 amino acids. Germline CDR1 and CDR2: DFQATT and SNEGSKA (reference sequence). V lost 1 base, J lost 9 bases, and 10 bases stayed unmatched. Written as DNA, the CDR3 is TGCAGTGCTAGAGCCTCCACAGGGGGCTGGGGTTCACCCCTCCACTTT. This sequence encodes CSARASTGGWGSPLHF.

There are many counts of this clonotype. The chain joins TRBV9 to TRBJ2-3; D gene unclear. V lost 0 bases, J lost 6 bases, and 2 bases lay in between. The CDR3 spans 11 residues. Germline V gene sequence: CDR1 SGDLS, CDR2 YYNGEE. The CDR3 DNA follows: TGTGCCAGCAGCGTAGCTGATACGCAGTATTTT. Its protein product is CASSVADTQYF.

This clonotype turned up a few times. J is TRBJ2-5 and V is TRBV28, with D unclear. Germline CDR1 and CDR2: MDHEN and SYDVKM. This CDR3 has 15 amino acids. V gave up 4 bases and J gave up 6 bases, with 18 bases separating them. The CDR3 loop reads CASSSLDHNSKTQYF. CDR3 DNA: TGTGCCAGCAGTTCCTTGGATCACAACTCGAAGACCCAGTACTTC.

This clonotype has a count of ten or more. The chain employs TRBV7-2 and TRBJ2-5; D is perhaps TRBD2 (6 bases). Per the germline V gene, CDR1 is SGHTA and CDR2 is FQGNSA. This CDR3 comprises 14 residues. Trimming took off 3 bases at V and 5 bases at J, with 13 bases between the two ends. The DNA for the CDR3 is TGTGCCAGCAGCTTTAGGAGGGCACGGGAGACCCAGTACTTC. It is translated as CASSFRRARETQYF.

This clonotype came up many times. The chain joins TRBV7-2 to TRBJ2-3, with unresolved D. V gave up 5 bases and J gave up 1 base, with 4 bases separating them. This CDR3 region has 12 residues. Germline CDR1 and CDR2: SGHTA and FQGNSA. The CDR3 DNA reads TGTGCCAGCAGCCCCCGCACAGATACGCAGTATTTT. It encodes CASSPRTDTQYF. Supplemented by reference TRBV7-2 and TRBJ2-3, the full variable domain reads GAGVSQSPSNKVTEKGKDVELRCDPISGHTALYWYRQSLGQGLEFLIYFQGNSAPDKSGLPSDRFSAERTGGSVSTLTIQRTQQEDSAVYLCASSPRTDTQYFGPGTRLTVL.

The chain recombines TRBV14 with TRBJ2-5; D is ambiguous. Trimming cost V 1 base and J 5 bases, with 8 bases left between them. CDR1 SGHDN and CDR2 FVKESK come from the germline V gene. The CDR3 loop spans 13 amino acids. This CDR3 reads CASSQVNGETQYF. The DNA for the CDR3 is TGTGCCAGCAGCCAAGTGAACGGGGAGACCCAGTACTTC.

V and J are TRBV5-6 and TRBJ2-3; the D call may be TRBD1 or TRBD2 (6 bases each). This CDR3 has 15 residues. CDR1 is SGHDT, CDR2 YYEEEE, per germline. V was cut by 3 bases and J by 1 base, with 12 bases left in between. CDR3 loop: CASSYNGGGTDTQYF. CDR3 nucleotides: TGTGCCAGCAGCTATAACGGGGGCGGCACAGATACGCAGTATTTT.

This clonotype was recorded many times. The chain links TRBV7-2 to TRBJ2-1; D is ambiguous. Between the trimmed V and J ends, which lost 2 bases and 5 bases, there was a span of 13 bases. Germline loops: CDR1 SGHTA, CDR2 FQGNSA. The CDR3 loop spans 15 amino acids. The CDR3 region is CASSLRHRVNNEQFF. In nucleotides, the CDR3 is TGTGCCAGCAGCTTACGCCATCGAGTAAACAATGAGCAGTTCTTC.

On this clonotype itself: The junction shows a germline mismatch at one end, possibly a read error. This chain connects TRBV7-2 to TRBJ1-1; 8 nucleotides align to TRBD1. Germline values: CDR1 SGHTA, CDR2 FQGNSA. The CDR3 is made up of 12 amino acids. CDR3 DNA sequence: TGTGCCAGCAGCTTGGGACAGGCCTCTATGATCTTT. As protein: CASSLGQASMIF.

The CDR3 loop is CASSSPGGNTYGYTF. The CDR3 bases are TGTGCCAGCAGTTCACCCGGTGGCAACACCTATGGCTACACCTTC. The V call is TRBV6-2 or TRBV6-3, the J call TRBJ1-2; no firm D call. V lost 4 bases to trimming and J lost 4 bases, with 16 bases between them. Germline values: CDR1 MNHEY, CDR2 SVGEGT. This CDR3 region has 15 residues.

CDR3 nucleotide sequence: TGTGCCAGCAGTCAGGGTTATCGGGAGCAGTTCTTC. Amino acids: CASSQGYREQFF. This rearrangement joins TRBV6-1 to TRBJ2-1; D possibly corresponds to TRBD1 (5 bases). Germline V gives CDR1 MNHNS, CDR2 SASEGT. With 5 bases removed from V and 10 bases from J, the gap between germline ends came to 12 bases. The CDR3 is 12 amino acids.

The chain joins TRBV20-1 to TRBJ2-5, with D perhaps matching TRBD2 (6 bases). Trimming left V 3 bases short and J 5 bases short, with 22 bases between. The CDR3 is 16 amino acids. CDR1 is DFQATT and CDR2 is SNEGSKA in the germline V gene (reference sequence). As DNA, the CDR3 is TGCAGTGCTAGGTCGGGAAAGGCGGGGCCGTCGGAGACCCAGTACTTC. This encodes CSARSGKAGPSETQYF.

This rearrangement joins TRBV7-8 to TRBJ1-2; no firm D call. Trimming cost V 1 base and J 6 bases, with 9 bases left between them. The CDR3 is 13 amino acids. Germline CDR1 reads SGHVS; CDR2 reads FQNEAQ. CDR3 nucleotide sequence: TGTGCCAGCAGCTTAGACGGGGATCATGGCTACACCTTC. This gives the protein CASSLDGDHGYTF. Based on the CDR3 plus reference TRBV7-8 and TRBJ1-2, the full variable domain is GAGVSQSPRYKVAKRGQDVALRCDPISGHVSLFWYQQALGQGPEFLTYFQNEAQLDKSGLPSDRFFAERPEGSVSTLKIQRTQQEDSAVYLCASSLDGDHGYTFGSGTRLTVV.